The 6 T cell receptor beta chains reported below all come from one sample, sequenced in a study of blood T cell repertoires in COVID-19. Profiling relied on immunoSEQ multiplex PCR, and the TCRdb table lists in-frame clones only, not all of them. The table includes about 260,000 clones, less than 95% detected once. The material sequenced was PBMCs or T cells enriched from blood (not recorded which). The receptors stem from a man aged 40-50 years who had been exposed to COVID-19.

The chain is built from TRBV5-6 and TRBJ2-6; D unclear. V was cut by 4 bases and J by 5 bases, with 16 bases left in between. The CDR3 extends over 16 amino acids. Looked up from germline, CDR1 is SGHDT and CDR2 is YYEEEE. The CDR3 DNA reads as TGTGCCAGCAGCGTTTACTCGGGTCTCTGGGCCAACGTCCTGACTTTC. It is translated as CASSVYSGLWANVLTF.

The chain combines TRBV9 with TRBJ2-2, with TRBD1 identical over 7 bases. Trimming took 4 bases from V and 6 from J; bases not matched to a gene: 9. The CDR3 totals 15 residues. CDR1 is SGDLS, CDR2 YYNGEE, per germline. The DNA for the CDR3 is TGTGCCAGCAGCCAATCCGGGACAGTGGCCGGGGAGCTGTTTTTT. This sequence encodes CASSQSGTVAGELFF. Full variable domain (missing parts from reference TRBV9 and TRBJ2-2): DSGVTQTPKHLITATGQRVTLRCSPRSGDLSVYWYQQSLDQGLQFLIQYYNGEERAKGNILERFSAQQFPDLHSELNLSSLELGDSALYFCASSQSGTVAGELFFGEGSRLTVL.

This chain connects TRBV9 to TRBJ2-7; TRBD1 matches at 8 bases. Germline CDR1 reads SGDLS; CDR2 reads YYNGEE. The CDR3 totals 15 residues. V gave up 1 base and J gave up 2 bases; unmatched junction bases: 5. CDR3 sequence reads: CASSVRDRSTYEQYF. The CDR3 DNA reads as TGTGCCAGCAGCGTAAGGGACAGGAGCACCTACGAGCAGTACTTC.

The J gene is TRBJ1-3, the V gene TRBV7-2; D might be TRBD1 (6 bases). CDR1 SGHTA and CDR2 FQGNSA come from the germline V gene. The CDR3 is 15 residues long. Trimming stripped 5 bases from V and 4 bases from J, with 15 bases between. DNA of the CDR3: TGTGCCAGCAGCGAAGAAACAGGGCCAGGAAACACCATATATTTT. Its protein product is CASSEETGPGNTIYF.

The chain employs TRBV18 and TRBJ2-2, with TRBD1 matching over 7 bases. CDR1 is KGHSH, CDR2 LQKENI, per germline. The CDR3 length is 13 residues. V trimming: 5 bases; J trimming: 9 bases; junction bases outside the gene matches: 6. CDR3 loop: CASSRQGVRELFF. DNA of the CDR3: TGTGCCAGCTCAAGACAGGGTGTCCGGGAGCTGTTTTTT.

The V and J genes are TRBV28 and TRBJ1-5, with D perhaps TRBD1 (6 bases). The germline V and J ends were trimmed by 5 bases and 4 bases, with 9 bases remaining between them. Looked up from germline, CDR1 is MDHEN and CDR2 is SYDVKM. The CDR3 spans 13 residues. CDR3 loop: CASSVTGNQPQHF. DNA of the CDR3: TGTGCCAGCAGTGTTACAGGGAATCAGCCCCAGCATTTT.